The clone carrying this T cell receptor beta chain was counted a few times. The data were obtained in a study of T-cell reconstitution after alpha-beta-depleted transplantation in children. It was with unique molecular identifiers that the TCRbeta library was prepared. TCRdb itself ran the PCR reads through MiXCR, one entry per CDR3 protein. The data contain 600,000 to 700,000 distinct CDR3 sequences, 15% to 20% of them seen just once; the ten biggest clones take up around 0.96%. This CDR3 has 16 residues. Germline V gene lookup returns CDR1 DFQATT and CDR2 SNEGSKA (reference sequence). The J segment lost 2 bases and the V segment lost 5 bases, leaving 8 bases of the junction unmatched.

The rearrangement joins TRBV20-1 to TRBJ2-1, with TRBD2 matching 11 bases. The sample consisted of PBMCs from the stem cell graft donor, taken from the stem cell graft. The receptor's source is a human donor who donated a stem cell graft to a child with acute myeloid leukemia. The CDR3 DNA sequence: TGCAGTGCTTCCGACTATAGCGGGGGGGCCTACAATGAGCAGTTCTTC. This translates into CSASDYSGGAYNEQFF.